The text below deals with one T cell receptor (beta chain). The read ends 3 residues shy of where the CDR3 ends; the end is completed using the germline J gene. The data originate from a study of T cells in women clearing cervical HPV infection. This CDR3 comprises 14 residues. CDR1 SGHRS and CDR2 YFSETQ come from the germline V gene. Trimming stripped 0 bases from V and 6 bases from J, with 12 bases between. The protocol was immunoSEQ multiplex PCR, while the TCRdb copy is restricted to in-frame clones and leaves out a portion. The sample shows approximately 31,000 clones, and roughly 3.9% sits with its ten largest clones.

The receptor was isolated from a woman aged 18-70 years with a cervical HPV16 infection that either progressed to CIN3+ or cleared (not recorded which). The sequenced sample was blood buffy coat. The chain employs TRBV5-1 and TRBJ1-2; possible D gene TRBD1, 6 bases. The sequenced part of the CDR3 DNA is TGCGCCAGCAGCTTGGTCGGGGGGGGCAATGGC. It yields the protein CASSLVGGGNG. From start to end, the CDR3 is CASSLVGGGNGYTF.